Following are 4 T cell receptor beta chains from one sample sequenced in a study of cytomegalovirus exposure and HLA in healthy donors. Primers for the PCR totalled 60 Vbeta and 13 Jbeta. Some clones are missing from TCRdb's copy, which holds only in-frame ones; the method was immunoSEQ multiplex PCR. Altogether some 120,000 clones are present, roughly four fifths being singletons, with the ten largest covering over 9%. The sequenced sample consisted of PBMCs. The source is a male donor in good health and CMV-seropositive.

The rearrangement joins TRBV4-2 to TRBJ1-5, with a weak D call TRBD1 (6 bases). Deletions cut 0 bases from V and 5 bases from J, with 11 bases between. The CDR3 runs to 15 residues. Germline CDR1 reads LGHNA; CDR2 reads YNFKEQ. Written as DNA, the CDR3 is TGTGCCAGCAGCCAAGATGGAGAGGGGGATCAGCCCCAGCATTTT. As protein: CASSQDGEGDQPQHF.

The chain uses TRBV28 and TRBJ2-7; TRBD1 matches 9 bases. CDR3 length: 13 amino acids. V lost 7 bases, J lost 3 bases, and 4 bases stayed unmatched. Per germline, CDR1 MDHEN and CDR2 SYDVKM. The CDR3 region is CASKGTGFYEQYF. CDR3 DNA sequence: TGTGCCAGCAAGGGGACAGGGTTCTACGAGCAGTACTTC.

The gene calls are TRBV18 and TRBJ1-1; D possibly corresponds to TRBD1 (6 bases). V lost 3 bases and J 0 bases, leaving 14 bases between the germline ends. The CDR3 totals 16 residues. The germline CDR1 and CDR2 sequences are KGHSH and LQKENI. Here the CDR3 reads CASSPRMGDMNTEAFF. The DNA for the CDR3 is TGTGCCAGCTCACCGAGGATGGGGGACATGAACACTGAAGCTTTCTTT.

CDR3: CASSVGGNNYGYTF. The CDR3 DNA sequence: TGTGCCAGCAGCGTTGGAGGAAATAACTATGGCTACACCTTC. The genes are TRBV2 and TRBJ1-2; no clear D gene. CDR1 and CDR2 (germline): SNHLY, FYNNEI. The V and J ends lost 6 bases and 1 base respectively, with 12 bases between them. The CDR3 consists of 14 residues.